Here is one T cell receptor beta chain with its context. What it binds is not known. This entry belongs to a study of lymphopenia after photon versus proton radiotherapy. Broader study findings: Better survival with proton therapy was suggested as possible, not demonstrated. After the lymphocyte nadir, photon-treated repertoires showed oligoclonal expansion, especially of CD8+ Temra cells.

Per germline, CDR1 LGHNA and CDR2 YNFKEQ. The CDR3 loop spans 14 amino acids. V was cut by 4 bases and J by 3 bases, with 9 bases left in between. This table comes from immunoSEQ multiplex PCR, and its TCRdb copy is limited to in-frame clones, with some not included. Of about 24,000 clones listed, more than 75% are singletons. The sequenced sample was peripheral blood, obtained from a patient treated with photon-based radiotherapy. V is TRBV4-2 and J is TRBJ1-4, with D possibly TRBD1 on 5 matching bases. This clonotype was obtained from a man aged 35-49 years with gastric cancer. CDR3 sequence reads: CASSPGTSNEKLFF. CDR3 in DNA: TGTGCCAGCAGCCCAGGGACCTCTAATGAAAAACTGTTTTTT.